The present T cell receptor (beta chain) was sequenced within a study of vaccination and CD4 T cells after COVID-19. Worth noting for this clonotype: What it binds is unknown.

Specified treatment: roughly 10-day PBMC culture with coronavirus spike peptide pools or control peptides (ViraFEST assay). Cultured CD4+ T-cell DNA underwent Oncomine TCR Beta short-read sequencing. TCRdb recomputed calls from the PCR reads with MiXCR, one row per CDR3 protein. The sample shows 20,000 to 25,000 distinct CDR3 sequences, 60% of them seen only once. This CDR3 region has 19 residues. The sequences come from CD4+ T cells from blood, cultured in vitro, collected after SARS-CoV-2 vaccination. This TCR was recovered from a human donor who received a COVID-19 vaccine. This chain connects TRBV1 to TRBJ2-3; TRBD2, the table's D call, lacks a check against the DNA. TRBV1 is assigned pseudogene status. CDR3 nucleotide sequence: TGCACCAGCAGCCATGGGGGTAAGCGGGGGTTCCCCCGCACAGATACGCAGTATTTT. Its protein is CTSSHGGKRGFPRTDTQYF.